Below are 29 T cell receptor beta chains sequenced from a single sample in a study of cytomegalovirus exposure and HLA in healthy donors. PCR used 60 Vbeta primers and 13 Jbeta primers. Sequencing used immunoSEQ multiplex PCR; TCRdb keeps in-frame clones, though not all of them. Among 150,000 or so clones listed, approximately 80% were seen once. Sequencing input: PBMCs. These receptors were collected from a woman aged 18 to 35 in good health and CMV-seropositive.

This clone was recorded once. The J gene is TRBJ2-5, the V gene TRBV5-4, with D possibly being TRBD1 (6 bases). Germline V gene sequence: CDR1 SGHNT, CDR2 YYREEE (reference sequence). CDR3 length: 13 residues. V shed 5 bases and J shed 2 bases, with 10 bases lying between them. This CDR3 reads CASRGDMQETQYF. The CDR3 nucleotides read TGTGCCAGCAGAGGGGACATGCAAGAGACCCAGTACTTC.

V is TRBV5-1 and J is TRBJ2-5; 9 bases align to TRBD2. CDR1 and CDR2 (germline): SGHRS, YFSETQ. V shed 1 base and J 2 bases; nucleotides not matched to a gene: 6. The CDR3 loop spans 16 amino acids. The CDR3 here is CASSLSVTSGQETQYF. The CDR3 nucleotides read TGCGCCAGCAGCTTGAGTGTGACTAGCGGACAAGAGACCCAGTACTTC.

This sequence joins TRBV6-1 and TRBJ1-5; D gene ambiguous. V gave up 0 bases and J gave up 0 bases, with 6 bases separating them. Germline V gene data show CDR1 as MNHNS and CDR2 as SASEGT. CDR3 length equals 15 residues. CDR3 nucleotides: TGTGCCAGCAGTGAAGCGCACTATAGCAATCAGCCCCAGCATTTT. It specifies CASSEAHYSNQPQHF.

The CDR3 reads CASRRGTITDTQYF. The CDR3 DNA sequence: TGTGCCAGCAGAAGGGGGACAATTACAGATACGCAGTATTTT. This chain links TRBV11-2 with TRBJ2-3; D may be TRBD1 (6 bases). The CDR3 contains 14 residues. Germline V lookup: CDR1 SGHAT, CDR2 FQNNGV. Between the trimmed V and J ends, which lost 6 bases and 3 bases, there was a span of 13 bases.

The V call is TRBV27, the J call TRBJ1-5, with D hard to call. Trimming removed 0 bases from V and 5 bases from J, with 8 bases in between. The CDR3 has 14 residues. Per the germline V gene, CDR1 is MNHEY and CDR2 is SMNVEV (reference sequence). CDR3 residues: CASSLSMRYQPQHF. The CDR3 bases are TGTGCCAGCAGTTTATCGATGAGATATCAGCCCCAGCATTTT.

The genes are TRBV27 and TRBJ2-3; weak D call: TRBD1 (5 bases). Trimming left V 0 bases short and J 3 bases short, with 7 bases between. Germline CDR1 reads MNHEY; CDR2 reads SMNVEV (reference sequence). The length of the CDR3 is 14 residues. The DNA for the CDR3 is TGTGCCAGCAGTTTATCCCAGGGTACAGATACGCAGTATTTT. Translating gives CASSLSQGTDTQYF.

This chain links TRBV4-2 with TRBJ2-1, with TRBD2 identical over 12 bases. CDR3 size: 16 residues. The germline CDR1 and CDR2 sequences are LGHNA and YNFKEQ. V lost 5 bases, J lost 12 bases, and 14 bases stayed unmatched. The CDR3 region is CASSTRLAGVPRGQFF. CDR3 bases: TGTGCCAGCAGCACCCGACTAGCGGGGGTCCCCCGTGGGCAGTTCTTC.

This clone has more than one count but fewer than ten. The rearrangement uses TRBV21-1 and TRBJ2-2; TRBD1 was called by the table and not checked on the DNA. TRBV21-1 is tagged as a pseudogene. This CDR3 region has 15 residues. In DNA, the CDR3 is TGTGCCAGCAGCAGGGCTACTTCGAACACCGGGGAGCTGTTTTTT. This encodes CASSRATSNTGELFF.

The V call is TRBV5-5, the J call TRBJ2-7, with TRBD1 identical over 7 bases. Germline CDR1 and CDR2: SGHKS and YYEKEE (reference sequence). The CDR3 has 14 residues. The V segment lost 4 bases and the J segment 5 bases; nucleotides outside the gene matches: 9. The CDR3 here is CASSPKDRRDEQYF. The DNA for the CDR3 is TGTGCCAGCAGCCCGAAGGACAGGCGTGACGAGCAGTACTTC.

V gene TRBV2 combines with J gene TRBJ2-5; TRBD2 agrees at 10 bases. Trimming took 3 bases from V and 2 from J; bases not matched to a gene: 9. The germline V gene has CDR1 SNHLY and CDR2 FYNNEI. This CDR3 has 17 amino acids. The CDR3 sequence is CASSEGVLAGPQETQYF. For the CDR3, the DNA is TGTGCCAGCAGTGAGGGTGTACTAGCGGGGCCTCAAGAGACCCAGTACTTC.

J is TRBJ1-6 and V is TRBV18, with D hard to call. The germline CDR1 and CDR2 sequences are KGHSH and LQKENI. The CDR3 length is 12 residues. Deletions cut 8 bases from V and 5 bases from J, with 7 bases between. As DNA, the CDR3 is TGTGCCAGCGGACTCGATAATTCACCCCTCCACTTT. It is translated as CASGLDNSPLHF. Drawing the rest from reference TRBV18 and TRBJ1-6, the complete variable domain is NAGVMQNPRHLVRRRGQEARLRCSPMKGHSHVYWYRQLPEEGLKFMVYLQKENIIDESGMPKERFSAEFPKEGPSILRIQQVVRGDSAAYFCASGLDNSPLHFGNGTRLTVT.

The chain recombines TRBV19 with TRBJ2-7; 7 bases align to TRBD1. This CDR3 comprises 14 residues. CDR1 LNHDA and CDR2 SQIVND come from the germline V gene (reference sequence). V lost 4 bases, J lost 2 bases, and 5 bases stayed unmatched. CDR3 loop: CASSTLQGAYEQYF. CDR3 nucleotide sequence: TGTGCCAGTAGTACGCTTCAGGGGGCCTACGAGCAGTACTTC.

The chain recombines TRBV28 with TRBJ1-6; D is unresolved. Germline lookup yields CDR1 MDHEN and CDR2 SYDVKM. The length of the CDR3 is 13 residues. Written as DNA, the CDR3 is TGTGCGGGAGGAGGTACGGGTAATTCACCCCTCCACTTT. Its translation: CAGGGTGNSPLHF.

This clone has just a few counts. The CDR3 sequence is CASSPGDRALSGNQPQHF. CDR3 nucleotides: TGTGCCAGCTCACCGGGAGACAGGGCCCTTTCTGGCAATCAGCCCCAGCATTTT. The genes are TRBV18 and TRBJ1-5; 7 nucleotides align to TRBD1. After removal of 3 bases from V and 2 bases from J, the junction contained 13 bases not matched to a gene. The CDR3 covers 18 residues. CDR1 is KGHSH, CDR2 LQKENI, per germline.

V usage is TRBV11-2 and J usage is TRBJ2-7; TRBD2 matches 9 bases. Germline CDR1 and CDR2: SGHAT and FQNNGV. The CDR3 is 14 residues long. V was clipped by 5 bases and J by 4 bases; unmatched bases: 6. In DNA form, the CDR3 reads TGTGCCAGCAGCCCGCGGGGGGGCCTTTACGAGCAGTACTTC. Protein product: CASSPRGGLYEQYF.

This sequence joins TRBV6-5 and TRBJ1-2, with TRBD1 matching 7 bases. The CDR3 covers 15 residues. Losses at the gene ends were 4 bases for V and 4 bases for J; bases not matched to a gene: 9. Germline V gene sequence: CDR1 MNHEY, CDR2 SVGAGI. The CDR3 sequence: CASSSARGVIYGYTF. The CDR3, as DNA: TGTGCCAGCAGTTCCGCCAGGGGGGTGATCTATGGCTACACCTTC.

The J gene is TRBJ1-1, the V gene TRBV18; tentatively, D is TRBD1 (5 bases). Trimming took off 6 bases at V and 2 bases at J, with 16 bases between the two ends. Germline CDR1 and CDR2: KGHSH and LQKENI. CDR3 size: 15 residues. CDR3 in DNA: TGTGCCAGCTCCCCATCCATTGACAGAAACACTGAAGCTTTCTTT. Its translation is CASSPSIDRNTEAFF.

The chain carries TRBV27 and TRBJ2-3, with 8 positions matching TRBD2. The CDR3 sequence is 15 residues long. Unmatched junction bases numbered 3, after V lost 3 bases and J lost 1 base. Germline V gene sequence: CDR1 MNHEY, CDR2 SMNVEV (reference sequence). In nucleotides, the CDR3 is TGTGCCAGCAGTTTTAGCGGGGTACGCACAGATACGCAGTATTTT. Protein sequence: CASSFSGVRTDTQYF.

The chain employs TRBV27 and TRBJ1-2; perhaps TRBD1 as D (5 bases). CDR3 size: 14 residues. CDR1 MNHEY and CDR2 SMNVEV come from the germline V gene (reference sequence). V was clipped by 5 bases and J by 8 bases, with 18 bases between them. CDR3 DNA: TGTGCCAGCAGTCGTAGGACACCCAACGACGGCTACACCTTC. This codes for CASSRRTPNDGYTF.

J is TRBJ2-6 and V is TRBV2; D not certain. The CDR3 is 14 amino acids. Germline V gives CDR1 SNHLY, CDR2 FYNNEI. Trimming cost V 7 bases and J 1 base, with 8 bases left between them. CDR3 sequence reads: CASTRLSGANVLTF. The CDR3 nucleotides read TGTGCCAGCACTCGCCTATCTGGGGCCAACGTCCTGACTTTC.

The gene calls are TRBV30 and TRBJ2-1; D is uncertain. Germline V gene data show CDR1 as GTSNPN and CDR2 as SVGIG (reference sequence). Trimming took 3 bases from V and 5 from J, leaving 5 bases between them. The CDR3 spans 11 residues. CDR3 amino acids: CAWSRNNEQFF. The DNA of the CDR3 is TGTGCCTGGAGCAGGAACAATGAGCAGTTCTTC.

The chain combines TRBV19 with TRBJ1-2; D is undetermined. Trimming pared 3 bases from V and 7 bases from J, leaving 9 bases between. The CDR3 has 12 amino acids. Germline V gene lookup returns CDR1 LNHDA and CDR2 SQIVND (reference sequence). The DNA for the CDR3 is TGTGCCAGTAGTATTCCGGCGGTTGGCTACACCTTC. Translating gives CASSIPAVGYTF.

There are a few counts of this clone. The chain combines TRBV11-2 with TRBJ1-3, with unresolved D. With 1 base removed from V and 0 bases from J, the gap between germline ends came to 13 bases. Germline V gene sequence: CDR1 SGHAT, CDR2 FQNNGV. The CDR3 covers 17 residues. The CDR3 loop reads CASSLAGWPRSGNTIYF. DNA for the CDR3: TGTGCCAGCAGCTTAGCGGGTTGGCCGCGCTCTGGAAACACCATATATTTT.

The chain has TRBV18 and TRBJ2-2, with TRBD2 as a possible D gene (6 bases). Germline V gene sequence: CDR1 KGHSH, CDR2 LQKENI. This CDR3 has 16 residues. V dropped 1 base and J dropped 0 bases, with 9 bases sitting between them. This CDR3 reads CASSPRGEPNTGELFF. The DNA for the CDR3 is TGTGCCAGCTCACCACGGGGGGAACCGAACACCGGGGAGCTGTTTTTT.

The genes are TRBV30 and TRBJ1-1; D unresolved. Germline V CDR1 and CDR2: GTSNPN, SVGIG (reference sequence). Trimming left V 3 bases short and J 8 bases short, with 13 bases between. The CDR3 has 12 amino acids. CDR3 nucleotides: TGTGCCTGGAGCGCGGGCATTTCCGAAGCTTTCTTT. It yields the protein CAWSAGISEAFF.

The gene calls are TRBV10-3 and TRBJ2-7, with TRBD2 matching over 7 bases. The germline V gene has CDR1 ENHRY and CDR2 SYGVKD. The V and J ends lost 5 bases and 3 bases, in that order; junction bases with no gene match: 4. The CDR3 runs 13 residues. In DNA form, the CDR3 reads TGTGCCATCAGTACGGGGGGACTCTACGAGCAGTACTTC. Its protein product is CAISTGGLYEQYF.

V usage is TRBV11-2 and J usage is TRBJ2-7, with TRBD2 identical over 7 bases. V shed 6 bases, J shed 3 bases, and the junction held 8 bases outside the gene matches. CDR1 SGHAT and CDR2 FQNNGV come from the germline V gene. The CDR3 runs to 14 residues. For the CDR3, the DNA is TGTGCCAGCAGTCTAGCGGCCCCCAACTACGAGCAGTACTTC. This codes for CASSLAAPNYEQYF.

This clone was recorded a few times. This chain joins TRBV2 and TRBJ1-1; 10 nucleotides agree with TRBD1. This CDR3 comprises 14 residues. Trimming at V came to 7 bases and at J to 5 bases, leaving 7 bases not matched to a gene. Germline CDR1 is SNHLY and CDR2 is FYNNEI. The CDR3 sequence: CASTLGQGRTEAFF. The CDR3 region has the DNA TGTGCCAGCACCTTGGGACAGGGGCGAACTGAAGCTTTCTTT.

The chain is built from TRBV19 and TRBJ1-2, with D possibly TRBD1 on 5 matching bases. This CDR3 has 17 residues. Germline CDR1 and CDR2: LNHDA and SQIVND (reference sequence). Trimming cost V 8 bases and J 2 bases, with 24 bases left between them. CDR3 residues: CASHTEGLPLGNYGYTF. The DNA of the CDR3 is TGTGCCAGTCATACGGAGGGGCTTCCCCTAGGGAACTATGGCTACACCTTC.